This note documents a single T cell receptor (beta chain) sequence. The CDR3 covers 15 residues. Trimming took 5 bases from V and 1 from J, leaving 12 bases between them. CDR1 is MDHEN and CDR2 is SYDVKM in the germline V gene. This entry belongs to a study of control samples from healthy donors and cancer patients. The repertoire was sequenced with immunoSEQ multiplex PCR; TCRdb's copy has only in-frame clones and lacks some. The repertoire holds some 57,000 clones, with roughly 96% as singletons. The sample consisted of blood. The gene calls are TRBV28 and TRBJ2-4; D is possibly TRBD1 or TRBD2 (5 bases each). This TCR derives from a man younger than 45 in good health. The CDR3 protein is CASSRWDAAKNIQYF. The CDR3 region has the DNA TGTGCCAGCAGTAGGTGGGACGCGGCCAAAAACATTCAGTACTTC.